This TCR beta chain derives from a study of control samples from healthy donors and cancer patients. The CDR3 has 16 amino acids. The V gene's germline CDR1 is KGHSH and CDR2 LQKENI. V trimming: 3 bases; J trimming: 4 bases; junction bases outside the gene matches: 7. Sequencing used immunoSEQ multiplex PCR; TCRdb keeps in-frame clones, though not all of them. The repertoire includes approximately 70,000 clones, 84% of them detected once, and 25% to 35% sits in the top ten. Sequences were obtained from blood. The clonotype originates from a man over 45 in good health. The V and J genes are TRBV18 and TRBJ1-3, with 9 positions matching TRBD1. The CDR3 protein is CASSPSTGGRGNTIYF. The CDR3 DNA follows: TGTGCCAGCTCACCTTCCACAGGGGGCCGAGGAAACACCATATATTTT.